Listed here are 9 T cell receptor beta chains from one sample, sequenced in a study of blood T cell repertoires in COVID-19. Produced via immunoSEQ multiplex PCR; TCRdb's table is partial and in-frame only. The data show 110,000 to 150,000 clones, around nine tenths seen once. The sequenced sample consisted of peripheral blood. The receptor source for this set is an older woman with acute or convalescent COVID-19.

This clone was recorded once. V and J are TRBV2 and TRBJ2-1; 9 bases map to TRBD1. Per the germline V gene, CDR1 is SNHLY and CDR2 is FYNNEI. The V and J ends lost 0 bases and 8 bases, in that order; junction bases with no gene match: 5. The CDR3 spans 15 residues. The CDR3 nucleotides are TGTGCCAGCAGTGAAGCGGGGACAGGGTTCTATGAGCAGTTCTTC. Protein product: CASSEAGTGFYEQFF.

This chain uses TRBV7-9 with TRBJ1-2; a possible D gene is TRBD1 (5 bases). V lost 4 bases to trimming and J lost 6 bases, with 15 bases between them. CDR3 size: 14 residues. CDR1 SEHNR and CDR2 FQNEAQ come from the germline V gene (reference sequence). The CDR3 DNA is TGTGCCAGCAGCTGGGGGGACGGTCTAAATGGCTACACCTTC. It codes for CASSWGDGLNGYTF. Supplemented by reference TRBV7-9 and TRBJ1-2, the full variable domain reads DTGVSQNPRHKITKRGQNVTFRCDPISEHNRLYWYRQTLGQGPEFLTYFQNEAQLEKSRLLSDRFSAERPKGSFSTLEIQRTEQGDSAMYLCASSWGDGLNGYTFGSGTRLTVV.

The rearrangement links TRBV4-3 to TRBJ1-1; TRBD1 is a possible D gene (5 bases). CDR3 length: 15 residues. Looked up from germline, CDR1 is LGHNA and CDR2 is YSLEER. Trimming stripped 2 bases from V and 7 bases from J, with 17 bases between. The CDR3 region is CASSQSGGLRSEAFF. For the CDR3, the DNA is TGCGCCAGCAGCCAATCCGGGGGACTGAGAAGTGAAGCTTTCTTT.

V gene TRBV29-1 combines with J gene TRBJ2-1; TRBD1 is a possible D gene (5 bases). The CDR3 sequence is 13 residues long. The V and J ends lost 3 bases and 4 bases respectively, with 10 bases between them. The germline CDR1 and CDR2 sequences are SQVTM and ANQGSEA. The CDR3 spells CSVEDTLYNEQFF. The CDR3 bases are TGCAGCGTTGAGGACACGTTATACAATGAGCAGTTCTTC.

The V gene is TRBV7-8, the J gene TRBJ2-1, with 13 bases aligning to TRBD2. CDR1 and CDR2 (germline): SGHVS, FQNEAQ. V dropped 5 bases and J dropped 4; count of bases not matched to a gene: 5. The CDR3 consists of 16 residues. The CDR3 sequence is CASSPRTSGGYNEQFF. CDR3 sequence (DNA): TGTGCCAGCAGCCCTAGGACTAGCGGGGGTTACAATGAGCAGTTCTTC.

This chain uses TRBV6-5 with TRBJ2-7, with 8 bases that match TRBD1. With V trimmed by 4 bases and J by 6 bases, 5 bases remained unmatched. Germline CDR1 MNHEY, CDR2 SVGAGI. The CDR3 runs to 13 residues. As DNA, the CDR3 is TGTGCCAGCAGTTCCCGGACAGGGTTCGAGCAGTACTTC. This encodes CASSSRTGFEQYF.

The CDR3 DNA reads as TGTGCCAGCAGCCGGAATAGAGGGCGTCTTCATGAGACCCAGTACTTC. Its protein product is CASSRNRGRLHETQYF. This chain links TRBV11-2 with TRBJ2-5; a possible D gene is TRBD2 (5 bases). Germline V gene lookup returns CDR1 SGHAT and CDR2 FQNNGV. V was shortened by 5 bases and J by 5 bases, with 21 bases between the two germline ends. The CDR3 runs 16 residues.

The V call is TRBV7-3, the J call TRBJ2-7, with D perhaps matching TRBD1 (5 bases). V was cut by 4 bases and J by 12 bases, with 16 bases left in between. The CDR3 is 12 residues long. Germline CDR1 and CDR2: SGHTA and FQGTGA. CDR3 amino acids: CASSYSIQGRYF. As DNA, the CDR3 is TGTGCCAGCAGCTACTCCATCCAGGGAAGGTACTTC.

Here the CDR3 reads CASSQSDLDRGYYNEQFF. The CDR3 DNA follows: TGCGCCAGCAGTCAATCTGATCTAGACAGGGGATATTACAATGAGCAGTTCTTC. The gene calls are TRBV23-1 and TRBJ2-1; 8 bases are a match to TRBD1. TRBV23-1 is an open reading frame, and its role is uncertain. V trimming: 0 bases; J trimming: 4 bases; junction bases outside the gene matches: 11. This CDR3 contains 18 residues.